This passage covers 19 T cell receptor beta chains from one sample sequenced in a study of blood T cell repertoires in COVID-19. This table comes from immunoSEQ multiplex PCR, and its TCRdb copy is limited to in-frame clones, with some not included. Of about 47,000 clones detected, about 90% appear once; the ten largest clones hold roughly 6%. Sequencing was performed on peripheral blood. The receptor source for this set is a man between 70 and 80 years old with active COVID-19.

J is TRBJ2-2 and V is TRBV11-2, with TRBD1 matching over 8 bases. V dropped 5 bases and J dropped 6; count of bases not matched to a gene: 11. The CDR3 spans 16 residues. Germline V lookup: CDR1 SGHAT, CDR2 FQNNGV. In DNA form, the CDR3 reads TGTGCCAGCAGCCCCGTTTTCCAGGGGGCCGCCGGGGAGCTGTTTTTT. Protein product: CASSPVFQGAAGELFF.

The chain joins TRBV27 to TRBJ1-2; weak D call: TRBD1 (5 bases). V lost 5 bases and J lost 7, with 14 bases in between. CDR1 MNHEY and CDR2 SMNVEV come from the germline V gene (reference sequence). The length of the CDR3 is 13 residues. This chain's CDR3 is CASSGGVIGGYTF. The CDR3 DNA is TGTGCCAGCAGTGGAGGGGTTATAGGTGGCTACACCTTC.

This chain joins TRBV6-5 and TRBJ2-2; perhaps TRBD2 as D (7 bases). The V gene's germline CDR1 is MNHEY and CDR2 SVGAGI. CDR3 length equals 14 residues. The V end was cut by 6 bases, the J end by 2 bases, with 10 bases between. The CDR3 spells CASSRGANTGELFF. The CDR3 coding sequence is TGTGCCAGCAGCCGGGGGGCAAACACCGGGGAGCTGTTTTTT.

The chain couples TRBV7-2 to TRBJ1-1, with 9 bases fitting TRBD1. CDR1 is SGHTA and CDR2 is FQGNSA in the germline V gene. The CDR3 is 15 amino acids. V gave up 5 bases and J gave up 6 bases; unmatched junction bases: 10. The CDR3 here is CASSVTGGVNPEAFF. CDR3 sequence (DNA): TGTGCCAGCAGCGTCACAGGGGGCGTCAATCCTGAAGCTTTCTTT.

This clone showed up just once. The V call is TRBV7-6, the J call TRBJ2-1; 8 bases match TRBD1. Germline V gene sequence: CDR1 SGHVS, CDR2 FNYEAQ. The CDR3 is 15 amino acids. V shed 1 base, J shed 6 bases, and the junction held 5 bases outside the gene matches. The CDR3 DNA follows: TGTGCCAGCAGCTTAGAACAGGGGGTGGGCAATGAGCAGTTCTTC. This translates into CASSLEQGVGNEQFF.

The chain employs TRBV28 and TRBJ1-5, with D possibly TRBD1 on 5 matching bases. The germline V gene has CDR1 MDHEN and CDR2 SYDVKM. This CDR3 has 17 amino acids. V gave up 6 bases and J gave up 0 bases, with 18 bases separating them. The CDR3 sequence: CASRPIRGGFSNQPQHF. CDR3 coding DNA: TGTGCCAGCAGACCTATAAGGGGTGGTTTTAGCAATCAGCCCCAGCATTTT.

V gene TRBV4-1 combines with J gene TRBJ2-1; 11 bases map to TRBD2. There are 16 residues in the CDR3. The germline V gene encodes CDR1 MGHRA and CDR2 YSYEKL. V dropped 2 bases and J dropped 3; count of bases not matched to a gene: 3. CDR3: CASSQPTSGGYNEQFF. The CDR3 DNA sequence: TGCGCCAGCAGCCAACCCACTAGCGGGGGCTACAATGAGCAGTTCTTC.

The chain employs TRBV7-9 and TRBJ1-4; tentatively, D is TRBD1 (6 bases). V lost 5 bases and J lost 2, with 9 bases in between. The germline V gene has CDR1 SEHNR and CDR2 FQNEAQ (reference sequence). The CDR3 sequence is 14 residues long. CDR3: CASSTTGTNEKLFF. CDR3 DNA: TGTGCCAGCAGCACTACAGGGACTAATGAAAAACTGTTTTTT.

The chain links TRBV20-1 to TRBJ2-5; 8 bases fit TRBD2. The CDR3 totals 14 residues. CDR1 is DFQATT, CDR2 SNEGSKA, per germline (reference sequence). J was trimmed by 4 bases and V by 4 bases; bases with no gene match: 8. CDR3 region: CSAIDRGGSETQYF. The CDR3 coding sequence is TGCAGTGCTATTGACCGGGGGGGATCAGAGACCCAGTACTTC.

The CDR3 DNA reads TGTGCCAGCAGCTCGTCGTTATACGAGCAGTACTTC. Protein sequence: CASSSSLYEQYF. This chain joins TRBV6-5 and TRBJ2-7; D unclear. This CDR3 comprises 12 residues. Germline V gene lookup returns CDR1 MNHEY and CDR2 SVGAGI. V was shortened by 6 bases and J by 4 bases, with 10 bases between the two germline ends.

In DNA form, the CDR3 reads TGTGCCAGCAGTCTAGCGGGCGGTCAAGAGACCCAGTACTTC. Protein: CASSLAGGQETQYF. The rearrangement uses TRBV6-6 and TRBJ2-5, with 8 bases identical to TRBD2. The junction had 4 bases not matched to a gene; V was cut back by 5 bases and J by 2 bases. The CDR3 totals 14 residues. Germline-derived CDR1 and CDR2 are MNHNY and SVGAGI (reference sequence).

V and J are TRBV5-5 and TRBJ2-7; TRBD2 aligns across 8 bases. CDR3 size: 15 residues. V dropped 2 bases and J dropped 1; count of bases not matched to a gene: 5. Germline assignment: CDR1 SGHKS and CDR2 YYEKEE (reference sequence). CDR3 protein: CASSFAGGSSYEQYF. The CDR3 DNA follows: TGTGCCAGCAGCTTTGCGGGGGGATCGTCCTACGAGCAGTACTTC.

The chain is built from TRBV5-1 and TRBJ2-5; D possibly corresponds to TRBD2 (6 bases). V dropped 4 bases and J dropped 1 base, with 11 bases sitting between them. The germline gives CDR1 SGHRS, CDR2 YFSETQ. The CDR3 is made up of 14 amino acids. CDR3: CASSAGSSQETQYF. CDR3 in DNA: TGCGCCAGCAGCGCGGGGTCCTCCCAAGAGACCCAGTACTTC.

The rearrangement joins TRBV3-1 (or the pseudogene TRBV3-2) to TRBJ2-7, with D possibly TRBD1 on 6 matching bases. The CDR3 runs 16 residues. Deletions cut 1 base from V and 3 bases from J, with 16 bases between. Per germline, CDR1 LGHDT and CDR2 YNNKEL (reference sequence). CDR3 sequence reads: CASSQGSGTQLYEQYF. CDR3 sequence (DNA): TGTGCCAGCAGCCAAGGTTCCGGGACACAACTCTACGAGCAGTACTTC.

The chain links TRBV6-5 to TRBJ2-2; 8 bases line up with TRBD2. This CDR3 has 15 residues. Germline V lookup: CDR1 MNHEY, CDR2 SVGAGI. V lost 7 bases to trimming and J lost 4 bases; unmatched junction nucleotides: 8. In DNA form, the CDR3 reads TGTGCCAGCACTCGGGGAGCGGGGGCCACCGGGGAGCTGTTTTTT. Its translation: CASTRGAGATGELFF.

The rearrangement links TRBV6-1 to TRBJ1-2; D not resolved. Germline V gene sequence: CDR1 MNHNS, CDR2 SASEGT. This CDR3 is built from 13 residues. V was cut by 1 base and J by 7 bases, with 10 bases left in between. The CDR3 region has the DNA TGTGCCAGCAGTGAAGATGGAGGTACTGGCTACACCTTC. As protein: CASSEDGGTGYTF.

The V call is TRBV4-1, the J call TRBJ2-6; TRBD1 matches 12 bases. In germline, CDR1 is MGHRA, CDR2 YSYEKL. V trimming: 2 bases; J trimming: 2 bases; junction bases outside the gene matches: 4. The CDR3 sequence is 18 residues long. The CDR3 sequence: CASSQPGQGAPGANVLTF. The CDR3, as DNA: TGCGCCAGCAGCCAACCGGGACAGGGGGCGCCTGGGGCCAACGTCCTGACTTTC.

The chain employs TRBV28 and TRBJ1-1; TRBD1 aligns across 7 bases. Germline CDR1 and CDR2: MDHEN and SYDVKM. The junction had 1 base not matched to a gene; V was cut back by 2 bases and J by 4 bases. This CDR3 spans 13 amino acids. CDR3 amino acids: CASSLPGGTEAFF. In DNA, the CDR3 is TGTGCCAGCAGTTTACCAGGGGGCACTGAAGCTTTCTTT.

The chain couples TRBV5-1 to TRBJ2-3, with TRBD1 matching over 9 bases. After removal of 4 bases from V and 6 bases from J, the junction contained 15 bases not matched to a gene. This CDR3 has 17 residues. Germline V CDR1 and CDR2: SGHRS, YFSETQ. CDR3 nucleotide sequence: TGCGCCAGCAGCCTTGGGGTGAACAGGGGGCGCGAGGATACGCAGTATTTT. Its translation is CASSLGVNRGREDTQYF.